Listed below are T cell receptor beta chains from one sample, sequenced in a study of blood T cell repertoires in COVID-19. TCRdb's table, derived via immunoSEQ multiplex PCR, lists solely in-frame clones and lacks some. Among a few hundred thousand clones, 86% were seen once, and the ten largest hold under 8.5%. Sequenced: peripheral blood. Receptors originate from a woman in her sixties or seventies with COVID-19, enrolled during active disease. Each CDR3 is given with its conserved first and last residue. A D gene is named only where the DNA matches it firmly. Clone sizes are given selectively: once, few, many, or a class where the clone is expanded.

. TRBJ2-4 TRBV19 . CASSIGGQGLAKNIQYF TGTGCCAGTAGTATAGGGGGCCAGGGCTTAGCCAAAAACATTCAGTACTTC
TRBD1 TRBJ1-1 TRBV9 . CASSAEPSQGIGEAFF TGTGCCAGCAGCGCAGAACCCTCACAGGGGATAGGTGAAGCTTTCTTT
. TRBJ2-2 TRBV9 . CASSVGIGGFGKDTGELFF TGTGCCAGCAGCGTGGGAATAGGGGGTTTCGGTAAAGACACCGGGGAGCTGTTTTTT
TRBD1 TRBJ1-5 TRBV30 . CAWSRGRQGTRNQPQHF TGTGCCTGGAGTCGAGGTCGACAGGGGACGCGCAATCAGCCCCAGCATTTT
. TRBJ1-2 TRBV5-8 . CASSLFFVGAYGYTF TGTGCCAGCAGCTTATTTTTTGTGGGAGCCTATGGCTACACCTTC
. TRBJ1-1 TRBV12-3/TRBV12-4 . CATQIVPNTEAFF TGTGCCACACAAATCGTGCCGAACACTGAAGCTTTCTTT
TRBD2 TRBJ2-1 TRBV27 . CASSGGLAGGQFF TGTGCCAGCAGTGGGGGCCTAGCGGGGGGACAGTTCTTC
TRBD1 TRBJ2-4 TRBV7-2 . CASSPGGGTGEAKNIQYF TGTGCCAGCAGCCCGGGGGGCGGGACAGGGGAAGCCAAAAACATTCAGTACTTC
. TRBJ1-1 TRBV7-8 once CASSLRQVRNTEAFF TGTGCCAGCAGCTTACGACAGGTGAGGAACACTGAAGCTTTCTTT
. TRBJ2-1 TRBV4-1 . CASSTRITSRGSTSGEQFF TGCGCCAGCAGCACCCGTATTACCTCCAGGGGGTCAACTAGCGGTGAGCAGTTCTTC
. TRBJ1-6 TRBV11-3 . CASKRGGYNSPLHF TGTGCCAGCAAGCGGGGCGGCTATAATTCACCCCTCCACTTT
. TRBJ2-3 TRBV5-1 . CASSLFGGADTQYF TGCGCCAGCAGCTTGTTTGGGGGCGCAGATACGCAGTATTTT
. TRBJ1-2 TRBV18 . CASSQSAGSNYGYTF TGTGCCAGCTCACAATCCGCGGGATCCAACTATGGCTACACCTTC
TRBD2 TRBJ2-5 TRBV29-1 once CSVETGTSGGETQYF TGCAGCGTTGAGACCGGGACTAGCGGGGGAGAGACCCAGTACTTC
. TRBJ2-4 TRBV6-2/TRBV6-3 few CASSYTSLPDIQYF TGTGCCAGCAGTTATACTTCCCTGCCGGACATTCAGTACTTC
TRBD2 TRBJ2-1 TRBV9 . CASSVWLAGSYNEQFF TGTGCCAGCAGCGTGTGGCTAGCGGGCTCCTACAATGAGCAGTTCTTC
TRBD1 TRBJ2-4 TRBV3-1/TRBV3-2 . CASEGQLNIQYF TGTGCCAGCGAGGGACAGTTAAACATTCAGTACTTC
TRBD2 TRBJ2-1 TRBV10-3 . CASAGGVAGPKDEQFF TGTGCCTCCGCGGGCGGGGTAGCGGGACCTAAAGATGAGCAGTTCTTC
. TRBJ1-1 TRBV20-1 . CSASGRDTEAFF TGCAGTGCTAGTGGCAGGGACACTGAAGCTTTCTTT